This T cell receptor beta chain was sequenced during a study of shared clonotypes between healthy human individuals. On the study more broadly: Donors, aged 18 to 49, were two women and three men.

Per the germline V gene, CDR1 is SGHNT and CDR2 is YYREEE (reference sequence). Trimming took 5 bases from V and 2 from J, leaving 6 bases between them. This CDR3 is built from 12 residues. Sequencing was performed with immunoSEQ multiplex PCR; in TCRdb, only in-frame clones are kept and a portion is missing. Here the sample spans about half a million clones, over 70% being singletons. Source material: PBMCs. This chain uses TRBV5-4 with TRBJ2-3; D gene ambiguous. The sequence derives from a woman aged 40 to 50 in good health. Some clones in this sample may be carry-over from other donors' samples. The DNA of the CDR3 is TGTGCCAGCAGAGGGCCCACAGATACGCAGTATTTT. Protein sequence: CASRGPTDTQYF.